Following are 26 T cell receptor beta chains from one sample sequenced in a study of T cells in Graves' hyperthyroidism and ophthalmopathy. TCR beta CDR3 sequences were amplified from RNA transcripts. HTBI primers were the set used in a first-round RT-PCR of the TCR CDR3. Each CDR3 protein gets one entry after TCRdb re-called the multiplex PCR reads with MiXCR. The repertoire holds approximately 520,000 distinct CDR3 sequences, with approximately 24% as singletons. The sample comprised blood. The receptors originated from a woman aged 25-40 years with Graves' ophthalmopathy.

A few counts support this clonotype. The CDR3 region has the DNA TGTGCCAGCAGTTTTATCCCCGGGACTAGCGGGAGAGAGACCCAGTACTTC. Its translation: CASSFIPGTSGRETQYF. J is TRBJ2-5 and V is TRBV12-3 or TRBV12-4, with 14 bases identical to TRBD2. Trimming removed 3 bases from V and 4 bases from J; junction bases left unmatched: 7. The CDR3 is 17 amino acids.

At least ten counts were recorded for this clonotype. V and J are TRBV29-1 and TRBJ1-1; 9 bases fit TRBD1. This CDR3 has 13 amino acids. The ends lost 5 bases at V and 5 bases at J; junction bases unmatched: 6. Germline CDR1 is SQVTM and CDR2 is ANQGSEA. Here the CDR3 reads CSVLKDRGTEAFF. CDR3 DNA: TGCAGCGTTCTAAAGGACAGGGGAACTGAAGCTTTCTTT.

J is TRBJ1-5 and V is TRBV20-1; D is unresolved. The length of the CDR3 is 14 residues. Germline V gene lookup returns CDR1 DFQATT and CDR2 SNEGSKA (reference sequence). Trimming removed 6 bases at V and 3 bases at J, with 15 bases between. The CDR3 sequence is CSANDTGNNQPQHF. The CDR3 DNA is TGCAGTGCCAATGATACGGGGAACAATCAGCCCCAGCATTTT.

In its sample, this clonotype was seen a few times. One end of the junction does not line up with germline, which may come from a read error. CDR3 sequence (DNA): TGTGCCAGCAGTTCCGCAGGGCTACGTTATAATCCACCCCTCCACTTT. Translating gives CASSSAGLRYNPPLHF. This sequence joins TRBV28 and TRBJ1-6, with D perhaps matching TRBD1 (5 bases). In germline, CDR1 is MDHEN, CDR2 SYDVKM. CDR3 length equals 16 residues.

At least ten counts were recorded for this clonotype. The chain carries TRBV2 and TRBJ1-5; TRBD1 is a possible D gene (6 bases). Germline V gene sequence: CDR1 SNHLY, CDR2 FYNNEI. V was clipped by 0 bases and J by 5 bases, with 8 bases between them. The CDR3 spans 14 residues. The CDR3 here is CASSEAGGDQPQHF. The CDR3 bases are TGTGCCAGCAGTGAAGCAGGGGGGGATCAGCCCCAGCATTTT.

The sample holds many counts of this clonotype. The chain employs TRBV30 and TRBJ2-5, with D possibly matching TRBD2 (6 bases). The V gene lost 3 bases and the J gene lost 7 bases, with 30 bases spanning the gap. This CDR3 comprises 18 residues. Germline values: CDR1 GTSNPN, CDR2 SVGIG (reference sequence). CDR3 sequence reads: CAWRSTRDFRQRRWTQYF. CDR3 nucleotide sequence: TGTGCCTGGAGGTCAACCCGGGACTTTCGCCAGAGAAGGTGGACCCAGTACTTC.

This clonotype was seen ten or more times. V is TRBV20-1 and J is TRBJ1-5; D not certain. Between the trimmed V and J ends, which lost 6 bases and 0 bases, there was a span of 6 bases. Germline CDR1 is DFQATT and CDR2 is SNEGSKA (reference sequence). The CDR3 covers 12 residues. The CDR3 DNA reads as TGCAGTGCCCTTGATAGCAATCAGCCCCAGCATTTT. Protein: CSALDSNQPQHF.

This clonotype has a count of ten or more. The chain employs TRBV28 and TRBJ1-3; 8 nucleotides match TRBD1. This CDR3 is built from 16 residues. Germline V gene lookup returns CDR1 MDHEN and CDR2 SYDVKM. The V and J ends lost 3 bases and 0 bases, in that order; junction bases with no gene match: 4. CDR3 in DNA: TGTGCCAGCAGTTTCCGGGACAGGAGCTCTGGAAACACCATATATTTT. It codes for CASSFRDRSSGNTIYF.

The gene calls are TRBV7-2 and TRBJ1-1; D perhaps matches TRBD1 (5 bases). Trimming cost V 6 bases and J 1 base, with 15 bases left between them. Germline V gene lookup returns CDR1 SGHTA and CDR2 FQGNSA. The CDR3 sequence is 15 residues long. In nucleotides, the CDR3 is TGTGCCAGCAGACCGCCAGGGATCCCGAACACTGAAGCTTTCTTT. It encodes CASRPPGIPNTEAFF.

The chain links TRBV10-2 to TRBJ2-7, with unresolved D. The V and J ends lost 0 bases and 12 bases respectively, with 15 bases between them. The CDR3 spans 13 residues. Looked up from germline, CDR1 is WSHSY and CDR2 is SAAADI. CDR3 in amino acids: CASSESRWSVPYF. DNA for the CDR3: TGCGCCAGCAGTGAGTCGAGGTGGAGCGTGCCGTACTTC.

This clonotype was observed many times. The chain carries TRBV28 and TRBJ1-2, with a tentative D call TRBD1 (5 bases). CDR3 length: 15 amino acids. Germline values: CDR1 MDHEN, CDR2 SYDVKM. V lost 5 bases to trimming and J lost 3 bases, with 16 bases between them. The CDR3 DNA is TGTGCCAGCAGTGGGGGAGGGCGTTGGGACTATGGCTACACCTTC. Amino acid sequence: CASSGGGRWDYGYTF.

The sample holds many counts of this clonotype. DNA of the CDR3: TGTGCCAGCAGACTTGACAGAGGCGGCTACACCTTC. It yields the protein CASRLDRGGYTF. This sequence joins TRBV6-1 and TRBJ1-2; D possibly corresponds to TRBD1 (5 bases). Germline assignment: CDR1 MNHNS and CDR2 SASEGT. The CDR3 has 12 amino acids. With 6 bases removed from V and 8 bases from J, the gap between germline ends came to 13 bases.

J is TRBJ1-5 and V is TRBV6-1; D remains unclear. Germline CDR1 reads MNHNS; CDR2 reads SASEGT. The ends were cut back, 8 bases at V and 9 bases at J, with 11 bases in the middle. The CDR3 totals 11 residues. CDR3 in amino acids: CASGLIRPQHF. The CDR3 region has the DNA TGTGCCAGCGGACTTATCAGGCCCCAGCATTTT.

This clonotype was seen many times. J is TRBJ2-7 and V is TRBV5-1; 9 bases line up with TRBD1. The CDR3 has 13 amino acids. Per germline, CDR1 SGHRS and CDR2 YFSETQ. Trimming cost V 4 bases and J 6 bases; bases outside gene matches: 5. The CDR3 reads CASSPDRGGEQYF. The CDR3 DNA is TGCGCCAGCAGCCCGGACAGGGGAGGCGAGCAGTACTTC.

This clonotype showed up many times. This CDR3 is CASSFLAGGRETQYF. CDR3 DNA sequence: TGTGCCAGCAGCTTTCTAGCGGGGGGGCGAGAGACCCAGTACTTC. This sequence joins TRBV7-3 and TRBJ2-5; the match to TRBD2 covers 12 bases. V shed 3 bases and J 4 bases; nucleotides not matched to a gene: 3. This CDR3 is built from 15 residues. Germline assignment: CDR1 SGHTA and CDR2 FQGTGA.

This clonotype was detected ten times or more. This chain joins TRBV4-3 and TRBJ1-5; tentative D call: TRBD1 (6 bases). Germline V gives CDR1 LGHNA, CDR2 YSLEER. Trimming shortened V by 2 bases and J by 5 bases, and 13 bases separated the two germline ends. CDR3 length equals 15 residues. The CDR3 bases are TGCGCCAGCAGCCAAACGGGGGGCGACGATCAGCCCCAGCATTTT. Translated: CASSQTGGDDQPQHF.

This clonotype was counted a few times. The rearrangement joins TRBV5-6 to TRBJ2-7; 12 bases match TRBD1. Germline loops: CDR1 SGHDT, CDR2 YYEEEE. CDR3 length: 13 amino acids. V shed 3 bases and J 5 bases; nucleotides not matched to a gene: 0. CDR3 protein: CASSWDRGHEQYF. The CDR3 DNA is TGTGCCAGCAGCTGGGACAGGGGGCACGAGCAGTACTTC.

The sample holds one count of this clonotype. The chain links TRBV19 to TRBJ2-7; D remains unclear. This CDR3 is built from 14 residues. V was shortened by 3 bases and J by 0 bases, with 9 bases between the two germline ends. Germline lookup yields CDR1 LNHDA and CDR2 SQIVND (reference sequence). The DNA for the CDR3 is TGTGCCAGTAGTATGGTTATAAACTCCTACGAGCAGTACTTC. Protein sequence: CASSMVINSYEQYF.

There are many counts of this clonotype. The rearrangement links TRBV28 to TRBJ2-5; possible D gene TRBD2, 6 bases. This CDR3 region has 16 residues. Germline V CDR1 and CDR2: MDHEN, SYDVKM. Trimming cost V 10 bases and J 0 bases, with 21 bases left between them. The DNA of the CDR3 is TGTGCCATTGGTGACCCGGCTAGCGTGTACCAAGAGACCCAGTACTTC. Its translation is CAIGDPASVYQETQYF.

Comment on this clonotype: A read error may be the cause here, since a much bigger clone is one base away. The final CDR3 position lacks the conserved phenylalanine or tryptophan, pointing to a likely read error. V gene TRBV12-3 or TRBV12-4 combines with J gene TRBJ2-7, with no clear D. V was trimmed by 0 bases and J by 4 bases, leaving 7 bases between them. The CDR3 extends over 13 amino acids. CDR3 DNA: TGTGCCAGCAGTTTAGCGCGGATGTACGAGCAGTACCTC. Its protein is CASSLARMYEQYL.

This clonotype was counted a few times. This sequence joins TRBV5-5 and TRBJ1-2, with D possibly being TRBD1 (5 bases). V gave up 4 bases and J gave up 4 bases, with 17 bases separating them. This CDR3 region has 15 residues. Looked up from germline, CDR1 is SGHKS and CDR2 is YYEKEE (reference sequence). The chain's CDR3 is CASSLETALGYGYTF. DNA of the CDR3: TGTGCCAGCAGCCTCGAGACAGCGTTAGGCTATGGCTACACCTTC.

The genes are TRBV4-2 and TRBJ1-5; possibly TRBD1 for D (6 bases). CDR3 length: 15 residues. Trimming cost V 4 bases and J 5 bases, with 15 bases left between them. Germline-derived CDR1 and CDR2 are LGHNA and YNFKEQ. Here the CDR3 reads CASSLTQGSDQPQHF. CDR3 nucleotides: TGTGCCAGCAGCCTAACTCAGGGGTCGGATCAGCCCCAGCATTTT.

This clonotype was detected once. This sequence joins TRBV6-1 and TRBJ2-7; no reliable D call. CDR3 length: 15 amino acids. Germline V CDR1 and CDR2: MNHNS, SASEGT. V shed 4 bases and J shed 0 bases, with 13 bases lying between them. Here the CDR3 reads CASSAEFWGSYEQYF. CDR3 DNA: TGTGCCAGCAGTGCCGAGTTTTGGGGCTCCTACGAGCAGTACTTC.

The chain employs TRBV6-5 and TRBJ1-2; 8 bases are shared with TRBD1. The CDR3 extends over 15 amino acids. V was clipped by 4 bases and J by 2 bases; unmatched bases: 6. Germline V gives CDR1 MNHEY, CDR2 SVGAGI. The CDR3 nucleotides read TGTGCCAGCAGTTTCCCGACAGGGGAGAACTATGGCTACACCTTC. It is translated as CASSFPTGENYGYTF.

Many counts were recorded for this clonotype. The rearrangement uses TRBV6-4 and TRBJ2-2; D possibly corresponds to TRBD2 (6 bases). Between the trimmed V and J ends, which lost 9 bases and 6 bases, there was a span of 26 bases. This CDR3 region has 17 residues. Germline V lookup: CDR1 MRHNA, CDR2 SNTAGT. Here the CDR3 reads CASSRDLEGASPGELFF. The CDR3, as DNA: TGTGCCAGTAGCCGTGATTTGGAGGGTGCCTCACCCGGGGAGCTGTTTTTT.

V is TRBV27 and J is TRBJ1-3; D uncertain. Trimming cost V 5 bases and J 9 bases, with 20 bases left between them. The CDR3 spans 15 residues. The germline V gene encodes CDR1 MNHEY and CDR2 SMNVEV (reference sequence). CDR3: CASSPSRWPRSTIYF. In DNA, the CDR3 is TGTGCCAGCAGTCCCTCTAGATGGCCGAGGAGCACCATATATTTT.